The next 17 T cell receptor beta chains were all read from a single sample in a study of cytotoxic CD8 clonotypes in ibrutinib-treated CLL. TCRdb keeps only in-frame clones here, not all; method: immunoSEQ multiplex PCR. Seen here are 57,000 or so clones, 50% to 60% observed once, and the top ten hold 24%. Source: PBMCs, taken at disease progression, from a patient treated with ibrutinib. These receptors all stem from a human donor with chronic lymphocytic leukemia.

The rearrangement links TRBV30 to TRBJ2-1; 7 nucleotides line up with TRBD2. Germline lookup yields CDR1 GTSNPN and CDR2 SVGIG (reference sequence). This CDR3 region has 14 residues. The V and J ends lost 6 bases and 8 bases, in that order; junction bases with no gene match: 13. The CDR3 coding sequence is TGTGCCTGCCCCTGGGGGGGTTTAAACGATGAGCAGTTCTTC. Encoded protein: CACPWGGLNDEQFF.

The chain combines TRBV25-1 with TRBJ1-3; D gene unclear. Trimming removed 6 bases from V and 6 bases from J, with 12 bases in between. CDR1 and CDR2 (germline): MGHDK, SYGVNS. This CDR3 region has 13 residues. The CDR3 sequence is CASSGEVANTIYF. DNA for the CDR3: TGTGCCAGCAGCGGAGAGGTGGCAAACACCATATATTTT.

In DNA form, the CDR3 reads TGTGCCAGCAGACTTGAGGGATCCATAGCCTACGAGCAGTACTTC. Its protein is CASRLEGSIAYEQYF. The chain joins TRBV7-8 to TRBJ2-7, with D tentatively TRBD2 (5 bases). Trimming pared 6 bases from V and 2 bases from J, leaving 17 bases between. Germline CDR1 and CDR2: SGHVS and FQNEAQ. The CDR3 totals 15 residues.

The gene calls are TRBV11-2 and TRBJ1-2; possibly TRBD1 for D (6 bases). With 2 bases removed from V and 2 bases from J, the gap between germline ends came to 18 bases. There are 17 residues in the CDR3. Germline V gene lookup returns CDR1 SGHAT and CDR2 FQNNGV. In DNA form, the CDR3 reads TGTGCCAGCAGCTTATTTTTGCGGGGACACAAAAACTATGGCTACACCTTC. It yields the protein CASSLFLRGHKNYGYTF.

This chain joins TRBV28 and TRBJ2-1; TRBD1 agrees at 9 bases. The CDR3 consists of 12 residues. Unmatched junction bases numbered 8, after V lost 4 bases and J lost 16 bases. Germline values: CDR1 MDHEN, CDR2 SYDVKM. The DNA of the CDR3 is TGTGCCAGCAGTTCCCCGGGACAGGGCTTATTCTTC. Protein product: CASSSPGQGLFF.

The V and J genes are TRBV4-3 and TRBJ2-3; tentatively, D is TRBD1 (6 bases). This CDR3 comprises 13 residues. Trimming took 4 bases from V and 7 from J, leaving 12 bases between them. Germline V CDR1 and CDR2: LGHNA, YSLEER. The CDR3, as DNA: TGCGCCAGCAGCCCCCAGGGGTCACATACGCAGTATTTT. Its translation: CASSPQGSHTQYF.

The chain carries TRBV5-1 and TRBJ2-7; D is possibly TRBD1 (5 bases). CDR1 is SGHRS, CDR2 YFSETQ, per germline. The CDR3 is 14 amino acids. The V gene lost 0 bases and the J gene lost 1 base, with 8 bases spanning the gap. The CDR3 sequence is CASSLGQPSYEQYF. CDR3 sequence (DNA): TGCGCCAGCAGCTTGGGACAGCCTTCCTACGAGCAGTACTTC. The full variable domain, with the rest looked up from reference TRBV5-1 and TRBJ2-7, is KAGVTQTPRYLIKTRGQQVTLSCSPISGHRSVSWYQQTPGQGLQFLFEYFSETQRNKGNFPGRFSGRQFSNSRSEMNVSTLELGDSALYLCASSLGQPSYEQYFGPGTRLTVT.

This clone was observed many times. The chain has TRBV30 and TRBJ2-5; 14 nucleotides align to TRBD2. The ends lost 1 base at V and 0 bases at J; junction bases unmatched: 4. CDR1 and CDR2 (germline): GTSNPN, SVGIG (reference sequence). The CDR3 contains 17 residues. CDR3 loop: CAWSAGLAGAHQETQYF. CDR3 nucleotides: TGTGCCTGGAGTGCGGGACTAGCGGGAGCCCACCAAGAGACCCAGTACTTC.

The chain employs TRBV6-6 and TRBJ1-4, with 9 nucleotides matching TRBD1. V lost 6 bases, J lost 11 bases, and 7 bases stayed unmatched. Germline CDR1 and CDR2: MNHNY and SVGAGI (reference sequence). The CDR3 spans 13 residues. CDR3 loop: CASSPGTGPKLFF. The CDR3 DNA sequence: TGTGCCAGCAGCCCCGGGACAGGGCCCAAACTGTTTTTT.

This clone was seen once. With only one base between it and a far larger clone, this is likely a read error. V usage is TRBV1 and J usage is TRBJ2-2; the DNA was not compared with TRBD1, the D call given in the table. TRBV1 is designated a pseudogene. This CDR3 region has 16 residues. The CDR3: CTSSRPDRVGTGELFF. The CDR3 bases are TGCACCAGCAGCCGCCCAGACAGGGTAGGGACCGGGGAGCTGTTTTTT.

This clone was seen more than once but under ten times. The chain is built from TRBV7-2 and TRBJ1-2; D gene unclear. Germline CDR1 SGHTA, CDR2 FQGNSA. The CDR3 runs 12 residues. Trimming shortened V by 5 bases and J by 5 bases, and 9 bases separated the two germline ends. CDR3 sequence (DNA): TGTGCCAGCAGCGGAGGAGTATATGGCTACACCTTC. Translated: CASSGGVYGYTF.

V gene TRBV7-9 combines with J gene TRBJ1-1; D may be TRBD1 (6 bases). Germline V gene lookup returns CDR1 SEHNR and CDR2 FQNEAQ (reference sequence). The CDR3 has 16 residues. V was cut by 1 base and J by 2 bases, with 14 bases left in between. The CDR3 here is CASSLVRGQSNTEAFF. The CDR3 nucleotides are TGTGCCAGCAGCTTAGTACGGGGGCAGTCAAACACTGAAGCTTTCTTT.

This clone has a handful of counts. The chain joins TRBV2 to TRBJ2-1, with 8 bases that match TRBD2. CDR1 is SNHLY, CDR2 FYNNEI, per germline. J was trimmed by 6 bases and V by 4 bases; bases with no gene match: 5. The length of the CDR3 is 14 residues. DNA for the CDR3: TGTGCCAGCAGTGGGTCTAGCGGGCTCAATGAGCAGTTCTTC. This codes for CASSGSSGLNEQFF. Full variable domain (rest looked up from reference TRBV2 and TRBJ2-1): EPEVTQTPSHQVTQMGQEVILRCVPISNHLYFYWYRQILGQKVEFLVSFYNNEISEKSEIFDDQFSVERPDGSNFTLKIRSTKLEDSAMYFCASSGSSGLNEQFFGPGTRLTVL.

J is TRBJ2-3 and V is TRBV5-1; 9 bases match TRBD2. The CDR3 runs 15 residues. Germline CDR1 and CDR2: SGHRS and YFSETQ. Losses at the gene ends were 2 bases for V and 2 bases for J; bases not matched to a gene: 3. The CDR3 here is CASSFSGGTTDTQYF. The CDR3 DNA reads as TGCGCCAGCAGCTTCAGCGGGGGGACCACAGATACGCAGTATTTT.

The V gene is TRBV29-1, the J gene TRBJ1-5; 8 positions agree with TRBD1. V shed 5 bases and J 5 bases; nucleotides not matched to a gene: 8. This CDR3 is built from 14 residues. Germline lookup yields CDR1 SQVTM and CDR2 ANQGSEA. Here the CDR3 DNA reads TGCAGCGTTCGGACAGGGACGGGGGATCAGCCCCAGCATTTT. Amino acid sequence: CSVRTGTGDQPQHF.

A few counts support this clone. The V call is TRBV15, the J call TRBJ1-5; D uncertain. Germline V gives CDR1 LNHNV, CDR2 YYDKDF (reference sequence). The CDR3 spans 15 residues. Between the trimmed V and J ends, which lost 0 bases and 0 bases, there was a span of 6 bases. CDR3: CATSRDVSSNQPQHF. Here the CDR3 DNA reads TGTGCCACCAGCAGAGACGTTTCTAGCAATCAGCCCCAGCATTTT.

A few counts support this clone. The chain carries TRBV18 and TRBJ2-3; no definite D call. The length of the CDR3 is 16 residues. The germline gives CDR1 KGHSH, CDR2 LQKENI. Trimming shortened V by 3 bases and J by 2 bases, and 15 bases separated the two germline ends. CDR3 protein: CASSPNVRVVTDTQYF. CDR3 sequence (DNA): TGTGCCAGCTCACCCAACGTAAGAGTGGTCACAGATACGCAGTATTTT.